Sequencing of this TCR beta chain was carried out in a study of shared clonotypes between healthy human individuals. Points from the study as a whole: Around 5.3% of naive CD4 clonotypes were shared across four donors.

This CDR3 spans 13 amino acids. Trimming removed 1 base from V and 7 bases from J, with 8 bases in between. The germline V gene encodes CDR1 SNHLY and CDR2 FYNNEI. CD45RO-negative CD8 cells positively selected for CCR7 made up the naive population, which excluded terminally differentiated effector memory CD45RA+ cells. HIV-negative, healthy adults without recent acute infections or vaccinations were the donors. Using approximately 200 ng DNA, about 29,000 T cell genomes, the sorted-subset replicate PCRs were run. The method was immunoSEQ multiplex PCR; TCRdb's version includes in-frame clones alone and lacks a portion of them. This repertoire shows around 2,000,000 clones, about 95% found once; its top ten account for 1% to 1.3%. With regard to this clone: Its antigen remains unidentified.

V is TRBV2 and J is TRBJ1-5; D remains unclear. Specimen: naive CD8+ T cells sorted from blood. The clonotype originates from a man between 18 and 35 years old in good health. The DNA of the CDR3 is TGTGCCAGCAGTGAAGGGCCAAACCAGCCCCAGCATTTT. Residues: CASSEGPNQPQHF.